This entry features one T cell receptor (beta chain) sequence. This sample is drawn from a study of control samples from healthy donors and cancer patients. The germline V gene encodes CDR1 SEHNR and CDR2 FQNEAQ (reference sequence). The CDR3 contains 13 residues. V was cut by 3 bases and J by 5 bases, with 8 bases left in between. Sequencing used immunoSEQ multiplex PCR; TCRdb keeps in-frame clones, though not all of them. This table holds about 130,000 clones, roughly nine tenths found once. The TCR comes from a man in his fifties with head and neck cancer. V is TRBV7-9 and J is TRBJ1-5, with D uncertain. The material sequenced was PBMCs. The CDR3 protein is CASSLNGDQPQHF. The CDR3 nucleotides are TGTGCCAGCAGCTTGAACGGGGATCAGCCCCAGCATTTT.